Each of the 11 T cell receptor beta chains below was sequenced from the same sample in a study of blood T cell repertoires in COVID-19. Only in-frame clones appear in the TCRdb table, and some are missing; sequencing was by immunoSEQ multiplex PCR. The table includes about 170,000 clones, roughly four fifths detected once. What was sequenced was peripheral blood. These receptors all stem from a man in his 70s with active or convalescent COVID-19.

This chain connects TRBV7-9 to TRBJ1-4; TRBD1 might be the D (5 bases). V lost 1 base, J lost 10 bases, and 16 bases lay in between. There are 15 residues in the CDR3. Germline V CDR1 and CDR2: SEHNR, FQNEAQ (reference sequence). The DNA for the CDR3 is TGTGCCAGCAGCTTAGTAGGCAGGGAAGGGGCAAAACTGTTTTTT. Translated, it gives CASSLVGREGAKLFF.

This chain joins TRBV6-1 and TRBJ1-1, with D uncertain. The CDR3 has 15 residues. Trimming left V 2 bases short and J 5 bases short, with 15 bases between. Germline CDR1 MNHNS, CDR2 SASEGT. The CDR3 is CASSEKPGGWTEAFF. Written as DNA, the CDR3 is TGTGCCAGCAGTGAAAAACCAGGAGGCTGGACTGAAGCTTTCTTT.

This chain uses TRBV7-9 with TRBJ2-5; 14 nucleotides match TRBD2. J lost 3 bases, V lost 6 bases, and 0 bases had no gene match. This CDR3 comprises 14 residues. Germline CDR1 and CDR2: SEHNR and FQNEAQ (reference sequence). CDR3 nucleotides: TGTGCCAGCAGGACTAGCGGGGGGGAAGAGACCCAGTACTTC. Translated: CASRTSGGEETQYF.

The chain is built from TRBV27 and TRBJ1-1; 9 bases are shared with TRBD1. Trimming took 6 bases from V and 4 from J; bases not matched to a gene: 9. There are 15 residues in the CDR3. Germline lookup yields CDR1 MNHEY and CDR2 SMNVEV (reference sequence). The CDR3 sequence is CASRRDRESGTEAFF. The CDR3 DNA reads TGTGCCAGCAGAAGGGACAGGGAATCTGGCACTGAAGCTTTCTTT.

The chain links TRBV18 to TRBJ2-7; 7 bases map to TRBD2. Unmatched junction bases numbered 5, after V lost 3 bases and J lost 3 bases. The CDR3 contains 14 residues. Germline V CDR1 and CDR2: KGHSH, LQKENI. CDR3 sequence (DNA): TGTGCCAGCTCACCGGGGACTAATAACTACGAGCAGTACTTC. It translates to CASSPGTNNYEQYF.

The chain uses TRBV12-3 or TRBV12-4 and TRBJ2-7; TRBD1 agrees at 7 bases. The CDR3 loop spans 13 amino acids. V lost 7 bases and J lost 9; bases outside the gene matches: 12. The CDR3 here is CASTSQGVFGQYF. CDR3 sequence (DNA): TGTGCCAGCACCTCGCAGGGGGTTTTCGGGCAGTACTTC.

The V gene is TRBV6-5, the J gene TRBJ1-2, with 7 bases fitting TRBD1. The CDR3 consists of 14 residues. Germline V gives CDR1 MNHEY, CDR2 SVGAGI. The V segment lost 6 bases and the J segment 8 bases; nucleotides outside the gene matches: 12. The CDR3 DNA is TGTGCCAGCAGGGAGGGGGCCGTGGCCGACGGCTACACCTTC. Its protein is CASREGAVADGYTF.

In DNA form, the CDR3 reads TGCAGTGCTAGTTTTTTCGTGAAGGGAGGATCAGACGAGCAGTACTTC. Translated: CSASFFVKGGSDEQYF. The V and J genes are TRBV20-1 and TRBJ2-7, with TRBD2 as a possible D gene (6 bases). Germline V gene data show CDR1 as DFQATT and CDR2 as SNEGSKA (reference sequence). This CDR3 has 16 amino acids. The germline V and J ends were trimmed by 3 bases and 5 bases, with 23 bases remaining between them.

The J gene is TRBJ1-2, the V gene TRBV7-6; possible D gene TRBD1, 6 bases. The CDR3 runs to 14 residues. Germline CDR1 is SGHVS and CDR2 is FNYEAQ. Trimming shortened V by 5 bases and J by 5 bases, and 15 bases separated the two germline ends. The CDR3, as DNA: TGTGCCAGCAGCCCTAAACAGGGTGGTTATGGCTACACCTTC. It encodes CASSPKQGGYGYTF.

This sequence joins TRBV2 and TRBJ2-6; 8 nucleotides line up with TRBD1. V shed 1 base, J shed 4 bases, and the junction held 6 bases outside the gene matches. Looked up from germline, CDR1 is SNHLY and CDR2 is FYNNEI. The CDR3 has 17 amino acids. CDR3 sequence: CASSEVDRVAGANVLTF. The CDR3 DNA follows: TGTGCCAGCAGTGAAGTGGACAGGGTGGCAGGGGCCAACGTCCTGACTTTC.

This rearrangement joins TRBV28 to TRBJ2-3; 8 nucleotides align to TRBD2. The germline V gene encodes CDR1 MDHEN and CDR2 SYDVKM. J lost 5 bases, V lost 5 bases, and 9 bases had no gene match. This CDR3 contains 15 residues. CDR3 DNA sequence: TGTGCCAGCAGTACGAATCCGGGAGGGCGAGATACGCAGTATTTT. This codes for CASSTNPGGRDTQYF.